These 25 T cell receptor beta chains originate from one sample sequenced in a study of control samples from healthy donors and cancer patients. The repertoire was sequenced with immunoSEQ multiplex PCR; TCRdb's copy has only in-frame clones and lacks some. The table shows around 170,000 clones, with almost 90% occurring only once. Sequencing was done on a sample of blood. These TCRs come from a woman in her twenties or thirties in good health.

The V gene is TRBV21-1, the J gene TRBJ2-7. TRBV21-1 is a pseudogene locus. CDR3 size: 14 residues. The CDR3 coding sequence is TGTGCCAGCAGCAAATGGCGACCGGAATACGAGCAGTACGTC. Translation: CASSKWRPEYEQYV.

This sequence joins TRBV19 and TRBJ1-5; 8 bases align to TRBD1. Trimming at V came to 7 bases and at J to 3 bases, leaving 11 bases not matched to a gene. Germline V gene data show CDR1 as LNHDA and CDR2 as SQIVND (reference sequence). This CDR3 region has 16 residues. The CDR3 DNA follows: TGTGCCAGTAAGGGAAGGGGGCAGGGGGCCAATCAGCCCCAGCATTTT. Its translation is CASKGRGQGANQPQHF.

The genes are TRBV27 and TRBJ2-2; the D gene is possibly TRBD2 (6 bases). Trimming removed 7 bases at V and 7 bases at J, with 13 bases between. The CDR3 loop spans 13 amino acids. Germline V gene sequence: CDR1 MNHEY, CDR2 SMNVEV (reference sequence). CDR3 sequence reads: CASTQTGGGELFF. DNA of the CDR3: TGTGCCAGCACCCAGACCGGGGGCGGGGAGCTGTTTTTT.

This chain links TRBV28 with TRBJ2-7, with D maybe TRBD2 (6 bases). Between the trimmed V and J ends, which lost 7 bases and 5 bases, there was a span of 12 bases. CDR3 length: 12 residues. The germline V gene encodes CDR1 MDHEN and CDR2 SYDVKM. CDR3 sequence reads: CASKQGGNEQYF. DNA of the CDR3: TGTGCCAGCAAGCAGGGAGGCAACGAGCAGTACTTC.

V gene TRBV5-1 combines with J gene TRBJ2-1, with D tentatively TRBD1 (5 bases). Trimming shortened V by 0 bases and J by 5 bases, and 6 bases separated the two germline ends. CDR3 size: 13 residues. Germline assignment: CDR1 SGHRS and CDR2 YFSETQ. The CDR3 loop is CASSLDRNNEQFF. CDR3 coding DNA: TGCGCCAGCAGCTTGGACAGGAACAATGAGCAGTTCTTC. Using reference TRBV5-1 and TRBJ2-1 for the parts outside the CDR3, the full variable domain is KAGVTQTPRYLIKTRGQQVTLSCSPISGHRSVSWYQQTPGQGLQFLFEYFSETQRNKGNFPGRFSGRQFSNSRSEMNVSTLELGDSALYLCASSLDRNNEQFFGPGTRLTVL.

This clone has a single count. For the CDR3, the DNA is TGTGCCAGCAGTGAACTCGGAGGCAATGAGCAGTTCTTC. This translates into CASSELGGNEQFF. V and J are TRBV25-1 and TRBJ2-1; D possibly corresponds to TRBD2 (5 bases). V shed 2 bases and J shed 6 bases, with 8 bases lying between them. The germline V gene has CDR1 MGHDK and CDR2 SYGVNS. CDR3 length: 13 amino acids.

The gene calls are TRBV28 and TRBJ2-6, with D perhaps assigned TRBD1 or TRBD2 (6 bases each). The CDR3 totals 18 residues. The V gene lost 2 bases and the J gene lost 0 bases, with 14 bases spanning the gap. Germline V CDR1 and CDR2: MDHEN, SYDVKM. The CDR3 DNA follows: TGTGCCAGCAGTTTAAGTAAATGGGGGGCCTCTGGGGCCAACGTCCTGACTTTC. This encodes CASSLSKWGASGANVLTF.

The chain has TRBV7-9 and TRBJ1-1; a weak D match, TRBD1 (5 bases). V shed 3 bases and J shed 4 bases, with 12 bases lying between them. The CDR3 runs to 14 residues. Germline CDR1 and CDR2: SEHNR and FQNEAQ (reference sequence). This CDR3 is CASSFDPRGTEAFF. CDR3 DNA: TGTGCCAGCAGCTTCGACCCGAGGGGCACTGAAGCTTTCTTT.

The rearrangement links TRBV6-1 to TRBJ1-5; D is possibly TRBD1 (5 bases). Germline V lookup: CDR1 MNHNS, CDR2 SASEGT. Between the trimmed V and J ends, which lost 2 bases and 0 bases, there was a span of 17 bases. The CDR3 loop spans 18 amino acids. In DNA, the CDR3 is TGTGCCAGCAGTGAATATCACTCAGGGAAATATAGCAATCAGCCCCAGCATTTT. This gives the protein CASSEYHSGKYSNQPQHF.

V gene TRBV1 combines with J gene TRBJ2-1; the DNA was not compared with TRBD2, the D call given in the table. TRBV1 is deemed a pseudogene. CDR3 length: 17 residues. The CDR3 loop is CTSSQEGLAGGYNEQFF. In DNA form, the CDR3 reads TGCACCAGCAGCCAAGAAGGCCTAGCGGGGGGTTACAATGAGCAGTTCTTC.

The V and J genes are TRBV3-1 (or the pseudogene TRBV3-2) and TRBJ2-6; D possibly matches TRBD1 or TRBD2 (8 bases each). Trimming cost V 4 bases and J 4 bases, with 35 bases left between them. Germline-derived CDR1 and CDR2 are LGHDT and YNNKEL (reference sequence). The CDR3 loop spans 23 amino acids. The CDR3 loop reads CASSPDGGGKRDRISRGANVLTF. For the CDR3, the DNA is TGTGCCAGCAGCCCCGACGGGGGGGGTAAACGGGACAGGATTTCGCGCGGGGCCAACGTCCTGACTTTC.

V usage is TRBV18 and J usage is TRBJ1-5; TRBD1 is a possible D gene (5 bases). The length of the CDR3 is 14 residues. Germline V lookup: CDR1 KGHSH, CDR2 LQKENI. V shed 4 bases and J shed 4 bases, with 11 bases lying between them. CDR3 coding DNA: TGTGCCAGCTCACGGGGCAGGCCAAATCAGCCCCAGCATTTT. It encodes CASSRGRPNQPQHF.

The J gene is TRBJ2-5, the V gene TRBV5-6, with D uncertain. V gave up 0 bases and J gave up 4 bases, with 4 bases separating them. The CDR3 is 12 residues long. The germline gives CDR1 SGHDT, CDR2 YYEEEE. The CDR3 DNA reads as TGTGCCAGCAGCTTGGCCGTAGAGACCCAGTACTTC. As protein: CASSLAVETQYF.

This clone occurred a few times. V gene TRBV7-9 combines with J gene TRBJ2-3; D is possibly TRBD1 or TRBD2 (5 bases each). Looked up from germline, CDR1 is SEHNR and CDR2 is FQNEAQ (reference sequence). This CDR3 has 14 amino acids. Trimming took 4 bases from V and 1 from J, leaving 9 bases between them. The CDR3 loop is CASSSTGRTDTQYF. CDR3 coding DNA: TGTGCCAGCAGCTCTACGGGACGCACAGATACGCAGTATTTT.

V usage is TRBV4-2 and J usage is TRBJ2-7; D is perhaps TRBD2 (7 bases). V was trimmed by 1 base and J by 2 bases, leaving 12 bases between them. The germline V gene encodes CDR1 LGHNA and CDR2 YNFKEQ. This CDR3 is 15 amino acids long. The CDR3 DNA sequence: TGTGCCAGCAGCCAAGGGCGGGGGCTGACCTACGAGCAGTACTTC. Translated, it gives CASSQGRGLTYEQYF.

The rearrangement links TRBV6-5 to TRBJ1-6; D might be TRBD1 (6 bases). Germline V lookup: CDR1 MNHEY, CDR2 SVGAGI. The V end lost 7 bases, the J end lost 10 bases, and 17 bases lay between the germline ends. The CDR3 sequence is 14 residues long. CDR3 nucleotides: TGTGCCAGCACTGCCTTCCGAGGGGGGTCACCCCTCCACTTT. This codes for CASTAFRGGSPLHF.

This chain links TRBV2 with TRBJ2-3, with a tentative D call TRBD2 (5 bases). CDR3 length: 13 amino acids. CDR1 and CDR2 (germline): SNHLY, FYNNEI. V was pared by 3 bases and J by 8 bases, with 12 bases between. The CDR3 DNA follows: TGTGCCAGCAGTGAGCTAGCCGAGGGTACGCAGTATTTT. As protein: CASSELAEGTQYF.

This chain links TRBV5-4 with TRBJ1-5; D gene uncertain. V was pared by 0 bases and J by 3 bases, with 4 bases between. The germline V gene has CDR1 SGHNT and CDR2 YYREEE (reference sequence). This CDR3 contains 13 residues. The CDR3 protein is CASSLGINQPQHF. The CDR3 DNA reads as TGTGCCAGCAGCTTGGGTATCAATCAGCCCCAGCATTTT.

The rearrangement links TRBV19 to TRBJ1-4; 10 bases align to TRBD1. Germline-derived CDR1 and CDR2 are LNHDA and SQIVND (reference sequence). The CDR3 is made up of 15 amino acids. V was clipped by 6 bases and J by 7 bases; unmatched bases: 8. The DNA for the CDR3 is TGTGCCAGTAGCGGGACAGGGGTACGGGCTGAAAAACTGTTTTTT. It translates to CASSGTGVRAEKLFF. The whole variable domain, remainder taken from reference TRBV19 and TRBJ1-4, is DGGITQSPKYLFRKEGQNVTLSCEQNLNHDAMYWYRQDPGQGLRLIYYSQIVNDFQKGDIAEGYSVSREKKESFPLTVTSAQKNPTAFYLCASSGTGVRAEKLFFGSGTQLSVL.

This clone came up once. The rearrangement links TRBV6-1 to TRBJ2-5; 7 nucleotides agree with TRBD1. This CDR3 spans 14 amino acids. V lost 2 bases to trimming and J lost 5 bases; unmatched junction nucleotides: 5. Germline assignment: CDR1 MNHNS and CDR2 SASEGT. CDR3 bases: TGTGCCAGCAGTGAAAAGGGGGCCTGGGAGACCCAGTACTTC. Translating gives CASSEKGAWETQYF.

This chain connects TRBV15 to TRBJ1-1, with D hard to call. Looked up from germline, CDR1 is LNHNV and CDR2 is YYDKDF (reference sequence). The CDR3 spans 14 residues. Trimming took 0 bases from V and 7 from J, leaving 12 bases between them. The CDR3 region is CATSRDAEADEAFF. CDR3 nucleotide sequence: TGTGCCACCAGCAGAGATGCTGAGGCAGATGAAGCTTTCTTT.

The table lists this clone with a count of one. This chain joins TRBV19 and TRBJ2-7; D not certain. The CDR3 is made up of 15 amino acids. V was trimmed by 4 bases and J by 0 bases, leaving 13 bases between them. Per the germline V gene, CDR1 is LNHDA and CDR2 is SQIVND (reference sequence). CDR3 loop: CASSTSLGNSYEQYF. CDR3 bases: TGTGCCAGTAGTACTTCCCTGGGGAACTCCTACGAGCAGTACTTC.

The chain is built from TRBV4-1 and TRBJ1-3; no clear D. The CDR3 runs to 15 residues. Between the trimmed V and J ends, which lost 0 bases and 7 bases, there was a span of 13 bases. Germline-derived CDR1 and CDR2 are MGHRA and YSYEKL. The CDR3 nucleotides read TGCGCCAGCAGCCAAGACCCCGGACGGACGAACACCATATATTTT. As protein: CASSQDPGRTNTIYF.

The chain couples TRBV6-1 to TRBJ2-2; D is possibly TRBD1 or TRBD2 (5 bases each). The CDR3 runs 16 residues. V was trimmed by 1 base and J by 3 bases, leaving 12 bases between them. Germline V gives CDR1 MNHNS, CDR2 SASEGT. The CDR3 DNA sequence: TGTGCCAGCAGTGAAGTCTGGGTGGGGGACACCGGGGAGCTGTTTTTT. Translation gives CASSEVWVGDTGELFF.

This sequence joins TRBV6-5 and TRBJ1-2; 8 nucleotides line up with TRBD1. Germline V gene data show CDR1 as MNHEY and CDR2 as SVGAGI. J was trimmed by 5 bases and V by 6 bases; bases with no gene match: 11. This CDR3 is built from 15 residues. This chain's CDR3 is CASRITGGRSYGYTF. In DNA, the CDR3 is TGTGCCAGCAGGATAACAGGGGGTAGGAGTTATGGCTACACCTTC.